The subject of this entry is one T cell receptor beta chain. Its antigen is undetermined. Generated by immunoSEQ multiplex PCR, the TCRdb table keeps only in-frame clones and is missing some. Among 25,000 to 30,000 clones, 80% to 85% were seen once, and the ten largest hold 3.7%. The CDR3 runs 16 residues. Germline CDR1 is SGHAT and CDR2 is FQDESV (reference sequence). V lost 5 bases, J lost 5 bases, and 8 bases stayed unmatched. This sample was taken from a study of lymphopenia after photon versus proton radiotherapy. Findings of the study overall: Photon-treated patients lost naive T cells and TCR diversity; proton-treated stayed stable.

This rearrangement joins TRBV11-1 to TRBJ2-7; TRBD2 matches at 14 bases. Source: peripheral blood, taken from a patient treated with photon-based radiotherapy. The TCR sequence derives from a woman in her fifties or sixties with pancreatic cancer. The CDR3 spells CASSRFPGLAGDEQYF. The DNA of the CDR3 is TGTGCCAGCAGCCGATTCCCGGGACTAGCGGGAGACGAGCAGTACTTC.